There are many counts of the clone carrying this TCR beta chain. The data originate from a study of Graves' ophthalmopathy and Graves' hyperthyroidism. Overall study context: The collection of peripheral blood took place at initial diagnosis, before any treatment.

Amplified TCR beta CDR3 regions were obtained using RNA transcripts as template. The first round was an RT-PCR with HTBI primers, and the second round was a multiplex PCR. MiXCR was run by TCRdb on the multiplex PCR reads, yielding one entry per CDR3 protein. In the table there are hundreds of thousands of distinct CDR3 sequences, 35% to 45% of which are singletons. The sample was peripheral blood. This clonotype was obtained from an adult man with Graves' ophthalmopathy.

The CDR3 spells CATSRDLGGRRFTLRYEKLFF. CDR3 coding DNA: TGTGCCACCAGCAGAGATCTTGGGGGGCGCCGCTTTACTTTACGATATGAAAAACTGTTTTTT. The gene calls are TRBV15 and TRBJ1-4; tentative D call: TRBD1 (6 bases). Trimming left V 0 bases short and J 6 bases short, with 29 bases between. CDR1 LNHNV and CDR2 YYDKDF come from the germline V gene (reference sequence). The CDR3 spans 21 residues.